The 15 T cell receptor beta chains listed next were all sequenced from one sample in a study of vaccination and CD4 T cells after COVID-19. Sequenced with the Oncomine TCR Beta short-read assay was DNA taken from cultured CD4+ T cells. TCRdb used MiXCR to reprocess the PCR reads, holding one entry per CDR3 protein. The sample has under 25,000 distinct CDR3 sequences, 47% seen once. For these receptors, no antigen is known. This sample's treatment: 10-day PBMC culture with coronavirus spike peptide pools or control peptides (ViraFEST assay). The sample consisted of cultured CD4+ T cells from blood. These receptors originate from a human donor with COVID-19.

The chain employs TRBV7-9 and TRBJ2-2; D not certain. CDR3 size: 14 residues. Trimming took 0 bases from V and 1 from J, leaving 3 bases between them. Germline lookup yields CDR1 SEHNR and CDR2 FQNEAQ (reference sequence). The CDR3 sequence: CASSLAVNTGELFF. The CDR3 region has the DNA TGTGCCAGCAGCTTAGCGGTGAACACCGGGGAGCTGTTTTTT.

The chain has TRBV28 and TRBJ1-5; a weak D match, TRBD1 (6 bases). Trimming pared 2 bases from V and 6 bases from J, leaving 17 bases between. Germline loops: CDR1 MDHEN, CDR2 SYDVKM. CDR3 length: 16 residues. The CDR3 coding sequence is TGTGCCAGCAGTTTACAAGCAGGGGAGGTCAGTCAGCCCCAGCATTTT. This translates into CASSLQAGEVSQPQHF.

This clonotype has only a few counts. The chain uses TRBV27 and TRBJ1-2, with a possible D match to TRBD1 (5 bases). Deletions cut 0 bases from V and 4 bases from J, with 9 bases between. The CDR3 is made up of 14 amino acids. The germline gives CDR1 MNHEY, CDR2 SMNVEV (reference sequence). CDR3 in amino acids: CASSLSRGPYGYTF. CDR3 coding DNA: TGTGCCAGCAGTTTATCAAGGGGACCCTATGGCTACACCTTC.

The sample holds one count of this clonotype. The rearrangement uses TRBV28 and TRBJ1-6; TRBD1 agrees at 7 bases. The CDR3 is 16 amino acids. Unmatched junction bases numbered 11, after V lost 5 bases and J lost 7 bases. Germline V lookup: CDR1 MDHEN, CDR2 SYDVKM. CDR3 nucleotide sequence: TGTGCCAGCAGTCCCCGACAGGGCCCCCAAAATTCACCCCTCCACTTT. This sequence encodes CASSPRQGPQNSPLHF.

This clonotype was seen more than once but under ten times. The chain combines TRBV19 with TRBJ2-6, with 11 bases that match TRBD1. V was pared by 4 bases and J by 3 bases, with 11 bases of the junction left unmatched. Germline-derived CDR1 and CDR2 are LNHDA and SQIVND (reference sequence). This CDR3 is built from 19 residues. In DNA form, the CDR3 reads TGTGCCAGTAGTAGGGGTCCCGGACAGGGGGCGCTTGGGGCCAACGTCCTGACTTTC. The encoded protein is CASSRGPGQGALGANVLTF.

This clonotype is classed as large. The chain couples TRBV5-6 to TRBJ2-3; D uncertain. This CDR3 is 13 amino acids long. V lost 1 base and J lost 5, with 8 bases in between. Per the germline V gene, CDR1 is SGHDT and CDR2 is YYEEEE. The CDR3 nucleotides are TGTGCCAGCAGCTTGAAGGGATTAGATACGCAGTATTTT. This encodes CASSLKGLDTQYF.

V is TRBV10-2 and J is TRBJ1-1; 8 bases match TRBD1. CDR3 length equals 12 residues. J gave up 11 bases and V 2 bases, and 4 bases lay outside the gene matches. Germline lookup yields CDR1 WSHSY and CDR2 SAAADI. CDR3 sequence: CASSEQGADAFF. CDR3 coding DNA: TGCGCCAGCAGTGAGCAGGGGGCGGACGCTTTCTTT.

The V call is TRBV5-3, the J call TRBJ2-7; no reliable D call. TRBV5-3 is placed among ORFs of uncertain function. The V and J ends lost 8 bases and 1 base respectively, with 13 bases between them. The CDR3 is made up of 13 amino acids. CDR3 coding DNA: TGTGCCAGCAGGTTGGCCTCTTCCTACGAGCAGTACTTC. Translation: CASRLASSYEQYF.

Here the CDR3 reads CSVGDNNQPQHF. In nucleotides, the CDR3 is TGCAGCGTTGGGGACAACAATCAGCCCCAGCATTTT. The rearrangement uses TRBV29-1 and TRBJ1-5; maybe TRBD1 (6 bases). CDR1 and CDR2 (germline): SQVTM, ANQGSEA. Trimming left V 4 bases short and J 3 bases short, with 7 bases between. The CDR3 is made up of 12 amino acids.

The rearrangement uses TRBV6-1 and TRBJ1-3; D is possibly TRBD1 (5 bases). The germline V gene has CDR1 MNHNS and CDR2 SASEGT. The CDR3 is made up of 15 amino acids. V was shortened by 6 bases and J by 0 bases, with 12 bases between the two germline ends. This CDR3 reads CASREQVNSGNTIYF. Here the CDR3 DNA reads TGTGCCAGCAGGGAACAGGTTAACTCTGGAAACACCATATATTTT.

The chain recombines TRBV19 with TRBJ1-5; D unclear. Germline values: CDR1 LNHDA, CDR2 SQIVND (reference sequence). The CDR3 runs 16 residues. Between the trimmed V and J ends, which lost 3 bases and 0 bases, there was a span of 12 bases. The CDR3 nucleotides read TGTGCCAGTAGTATTGGCGCAACCCGTAGCAATCAGCCCCAGCATTTT. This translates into CASSIGATRSNQPQHF.

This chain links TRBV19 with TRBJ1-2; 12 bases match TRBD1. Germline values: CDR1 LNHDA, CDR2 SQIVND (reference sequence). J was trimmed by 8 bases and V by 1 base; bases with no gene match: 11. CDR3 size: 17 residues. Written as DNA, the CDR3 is TGTGCCAGTAGTATAGTGGGACAGGGGGCTGTGCGGGAAGGCTACACCTTC. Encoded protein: CASSIVGQGAVREGYTF.

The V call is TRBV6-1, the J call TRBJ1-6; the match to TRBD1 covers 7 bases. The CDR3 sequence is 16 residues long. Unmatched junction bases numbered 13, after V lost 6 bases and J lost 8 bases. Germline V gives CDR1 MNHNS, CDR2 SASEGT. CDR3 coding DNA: TGTGCCAGCAGGGATGGTCGACAGGGCGGGTATTCACCCCTCCACTTT. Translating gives CASRDGRQGGYSPLHF.

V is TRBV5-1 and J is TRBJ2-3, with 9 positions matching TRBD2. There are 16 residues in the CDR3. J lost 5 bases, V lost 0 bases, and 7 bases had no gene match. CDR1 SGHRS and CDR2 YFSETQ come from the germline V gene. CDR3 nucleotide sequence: TGCGCCAGCAGCTTGGGGGCGGGGGGGCATCAAGATACGCAGTATTTT. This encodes CASSLGAGGHQDTQYF. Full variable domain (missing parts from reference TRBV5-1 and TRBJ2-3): KAGVTQTPRYLIKTRGQQVTLSCSPISGHRSVSWYQQTPGQGLQFLFEYFSETQRNKGNFPGRFSGRQFSNSRSEMNVSTLELGDSALYLCASSLGAGGHQDTQYFGPGTRLTVL.

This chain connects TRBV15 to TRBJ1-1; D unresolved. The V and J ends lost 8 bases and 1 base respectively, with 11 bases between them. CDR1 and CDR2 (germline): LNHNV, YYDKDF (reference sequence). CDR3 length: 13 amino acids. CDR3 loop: CATAAKPNTEAFF. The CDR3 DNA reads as TGTGCCACCGCGGCCAAACCGAACACTGAAGCTTTCTTT.